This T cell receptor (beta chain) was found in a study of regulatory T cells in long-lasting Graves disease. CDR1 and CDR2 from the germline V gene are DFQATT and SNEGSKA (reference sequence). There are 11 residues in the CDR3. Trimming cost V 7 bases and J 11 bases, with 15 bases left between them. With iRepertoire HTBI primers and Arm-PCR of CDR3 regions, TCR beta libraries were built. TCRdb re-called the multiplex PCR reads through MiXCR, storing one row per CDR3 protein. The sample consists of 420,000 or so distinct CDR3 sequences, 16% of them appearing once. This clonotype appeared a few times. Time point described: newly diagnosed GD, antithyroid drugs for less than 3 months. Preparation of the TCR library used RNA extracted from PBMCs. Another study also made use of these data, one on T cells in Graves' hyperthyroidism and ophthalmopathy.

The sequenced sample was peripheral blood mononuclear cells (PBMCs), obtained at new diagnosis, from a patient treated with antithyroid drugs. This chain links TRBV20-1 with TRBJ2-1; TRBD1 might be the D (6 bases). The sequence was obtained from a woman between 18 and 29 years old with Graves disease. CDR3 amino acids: CSEGVGEQQFF. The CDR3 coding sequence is TGCAGTGAGGGGGTTGGGGAACAGCAGTTCTTC.